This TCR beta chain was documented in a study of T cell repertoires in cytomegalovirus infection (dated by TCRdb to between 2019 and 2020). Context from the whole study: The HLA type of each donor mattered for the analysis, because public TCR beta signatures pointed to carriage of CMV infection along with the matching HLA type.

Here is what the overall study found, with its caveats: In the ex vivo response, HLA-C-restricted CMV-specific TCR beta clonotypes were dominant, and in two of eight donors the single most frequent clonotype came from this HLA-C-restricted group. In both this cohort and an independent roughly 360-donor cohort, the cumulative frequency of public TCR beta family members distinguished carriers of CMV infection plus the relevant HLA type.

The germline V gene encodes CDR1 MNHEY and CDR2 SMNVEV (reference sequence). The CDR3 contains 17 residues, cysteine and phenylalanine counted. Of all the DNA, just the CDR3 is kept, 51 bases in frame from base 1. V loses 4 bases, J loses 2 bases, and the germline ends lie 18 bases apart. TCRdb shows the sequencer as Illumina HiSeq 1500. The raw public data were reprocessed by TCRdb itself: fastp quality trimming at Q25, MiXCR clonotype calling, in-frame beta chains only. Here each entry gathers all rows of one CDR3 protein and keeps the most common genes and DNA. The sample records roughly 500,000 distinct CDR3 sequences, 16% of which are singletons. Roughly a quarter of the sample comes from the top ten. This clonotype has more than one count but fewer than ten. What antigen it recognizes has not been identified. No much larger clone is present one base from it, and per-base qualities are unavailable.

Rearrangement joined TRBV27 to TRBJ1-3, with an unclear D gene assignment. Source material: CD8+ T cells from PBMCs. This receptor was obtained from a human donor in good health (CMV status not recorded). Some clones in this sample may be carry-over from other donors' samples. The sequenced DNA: TGTGCCAGCAGTTCTGGGTGGGCTGGGAGGCCTGGAAACACCATATATTTT. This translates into CASSSGWAGRPGNTIYF.